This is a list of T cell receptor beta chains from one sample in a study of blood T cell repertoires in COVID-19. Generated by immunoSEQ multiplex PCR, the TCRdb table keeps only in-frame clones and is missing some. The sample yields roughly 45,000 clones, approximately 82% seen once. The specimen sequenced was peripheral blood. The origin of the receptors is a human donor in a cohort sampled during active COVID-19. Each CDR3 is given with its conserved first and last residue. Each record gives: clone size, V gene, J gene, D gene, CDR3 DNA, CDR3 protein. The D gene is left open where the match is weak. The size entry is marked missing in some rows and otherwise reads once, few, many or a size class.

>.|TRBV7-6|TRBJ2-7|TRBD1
TGTGCCAGCAGCAAGGGACAGGGGCGCTACGAGCAGTACTTC
CASSKGQGRYEQYF
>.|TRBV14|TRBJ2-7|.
TGTGCCAGCAGCCAAGATCTTCAAACTAGCTTGGACGAGCAGTACTTC
CASSQDLQTSLDEQYF
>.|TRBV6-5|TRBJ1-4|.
TGTGCCAGCAGCACAGGGTTACCGGATGAAAAACTGTTTTTT
CASSTGLPDEKLFF
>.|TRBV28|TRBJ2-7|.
TGTGCCAGCAGTTTAGGGCCTCCGGCATACGAGCAGTACTTC
CASSLGPPAYEQYF
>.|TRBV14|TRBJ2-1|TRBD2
TGTGCCAGCAGCCAAGATCTACTAGCGGGCGGCAGCTCCTACAATGAGCAGTTCTTC
CASSQDLLAGGSSYNEQFF
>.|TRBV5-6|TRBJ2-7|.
TGTGCCAGCAGCGCGGGACTTCCCTCGTACGAGCAGTACTTC
CASSAGLPSYEQYF
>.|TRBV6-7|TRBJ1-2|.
TGTGCCAGCAGGGTTGAGTGGGCTACGGGCTACACCTTC
CASRVEWATGYTF
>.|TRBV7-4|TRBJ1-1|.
TGTGCCAGCAGCGGATCAGGGGTGGTGAACACTGAAGCTTTCTTT
CASSGSGVVNTEAFF
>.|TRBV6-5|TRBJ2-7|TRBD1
TGTGCCAGCAGTTACAGCGTCACAGGGGGCGTCTACGAGCAGTACTTC
CASSYSVTGGVYEQYF
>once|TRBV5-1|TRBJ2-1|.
TGCGCCAGCAGCTTGGAAGGGGTTTCCTACAATGAGCAGTTCTTC
CASSLEGVSYNEQFF
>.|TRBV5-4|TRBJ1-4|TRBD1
TGTGCCAGCAGCCTTCCCGGGACAGGGGGCTCTAATGAAAAACTGTTTTTT
CASSLPGTGGSNEKLFF
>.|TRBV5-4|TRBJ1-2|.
TGTGCCAGCAGCTTGGAACGGGAGGATGGCTACACCTTC
CASSLEREDGYTF
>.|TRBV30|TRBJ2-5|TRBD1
TGTGCCTTATCAGGGGGAGAGACCCAGTACTTC
CALSGGETQYF
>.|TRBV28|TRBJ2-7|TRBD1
TGTGCCAGCAGTATCGGACAGGGGTACGAGCAGTACTTC
CASSIGQGYEQYF
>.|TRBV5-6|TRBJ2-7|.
TGTGCCAGCAGCTCCATGTCCACAGGGAACTACGAGCAGTACTTC
CASSSMSTGNYEQYF
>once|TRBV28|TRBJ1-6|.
TGTGCCAGCAGTTGGGGCAGTCTCTATAATTCACCCCTCCACTTT
CASSWGSLYNSPLHF
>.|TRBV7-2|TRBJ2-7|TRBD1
TGTGCCAGCAGTTTACAACAGGGGAGCGAGCAGTACTTC
CASSLQQGSEQYF
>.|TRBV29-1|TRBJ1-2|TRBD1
TGCAGCGTTGACAGGGGGCCTTCTCCTTATGGCTACACCTTC
CSVDRGPSPYGYTF
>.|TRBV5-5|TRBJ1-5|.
TGTGCCAGCAGCTTGGAGTGGGGCAGCGAGCCCCAGCATTTT
CASSLEWGSEPQHF
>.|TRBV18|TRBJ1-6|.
TGTGCCAGCTCACCACAAGGGGTGAGCTCCTATAATTCACCCCTCCACTTT
CASSPQGVSSYNSPLHF
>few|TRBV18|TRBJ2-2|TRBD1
TGTGCCAGCTCACCACCGGGACAGGGTAACACCGGGGAGCTGTTTTTT
CASSPPGQGNTGELFF
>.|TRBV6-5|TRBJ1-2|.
TGTGCCAGCAGTTCCCGGGGGGGTCGAGGGGCAGATGGCTACACCTTC
CASSSRGGRGADGYTF
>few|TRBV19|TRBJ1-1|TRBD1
TGTGCCAGTAGTACTTTGGGACAGACTGAAGCTTTCTTT
CASSTLGQTEAFF
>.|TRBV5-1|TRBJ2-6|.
TGCGCCAGCAGCTTGGCCTACTCTGGGGCCAACGTCCTGACTTTC
CASSLAYSGANVLTF
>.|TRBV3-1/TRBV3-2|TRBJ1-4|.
TGTGCCAGCAGCCAAATCTCGGGAGGCAGGGTGTATGAAAAACTGTTTTTT
CASSQISGGRVYEKLFF
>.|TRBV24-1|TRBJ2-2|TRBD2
TGTGCCACCGCTAGCGGGGGCCCGAACACCGGGGAGCTGTTTTTT
CATASGGPNTGELFF
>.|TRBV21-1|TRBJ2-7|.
TGTGCCAGCAGCAGAAGACAGCGCTCAAGCTCCTACGAGCAGTACTTC
CASSRRQRSSSYEQYF
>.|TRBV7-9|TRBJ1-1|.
TGTGCCAGCAGCTTACTTCTTTCGGTGAACACTGAAGCTTTCTTT
CASSLLLSVNTEAFF
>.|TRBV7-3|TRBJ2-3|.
TGTGCCAGCAGCTTACTTCTCACAGATACGCAGTATTTT
CASSLLLTDTQYF
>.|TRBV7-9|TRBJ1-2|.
TGTGCCAGCAGCTCCGACCGATCAGGGATGGGTGGCTACACCTTC
CASSSDRSGMGGYTF
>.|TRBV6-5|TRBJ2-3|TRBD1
TGTGCCAGCACTAGGGGACAGGGAATTGGAGATACGCAGTATTTT
CASTRGQGIGDTQYF
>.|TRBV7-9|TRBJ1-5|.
TGTGCCAGCAGCCCCCTGACAGGCAATCAGCCCCAGCATTTT
CASSPLTGNQPQHF
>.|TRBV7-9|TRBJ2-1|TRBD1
TGTGCCAGCAGCCCTGGGACAGGGGAATTCAATGAGCAGTTCTTC
CASSPGTGEFNEQFF
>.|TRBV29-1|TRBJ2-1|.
TGCAGCGTTGATAGCCCCCGTAGATACAATGAGCAGTTCTTC
CSVDSPRRYNEQFF
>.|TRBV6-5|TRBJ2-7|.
TGTGCCAGCAGGAAGAGTCCCTACGAGCAGTACTTC
CASRKSPYEQYF
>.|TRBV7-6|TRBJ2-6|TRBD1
TGTGCCAGCAGCGCGAGGACAGGGGGGGCTGGGGCCAACGTCCTGACTTTC
CASSARTGGAGANVLTF
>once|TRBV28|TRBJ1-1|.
TGTGCCAGCAGTCTTCCGGGACTCTGGGAGAACACTGAAGCTTTCTTT
CASSLPGLWENTEAFF
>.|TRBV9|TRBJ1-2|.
TGTGCCAGCAGCCACTCGGGTCCCAACTATGGCTACACCTTC
CASSHSGPNYGYTF
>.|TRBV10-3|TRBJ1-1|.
TGTGCCATCAGTGAAGTTAGGGGCCGGGGGACTGAAGCTTTCTTT
CAISEVRGRGTEAFF
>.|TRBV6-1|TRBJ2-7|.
TGTGCCAGCAGTGAAGTTGGGCAGGGCACCTACGAGCAGTACTTC
CASSEVGQGTYEQYF
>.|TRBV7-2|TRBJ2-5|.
TGTGCCAGCAGCTCCCGAAGACCAGGGCCCCAAGAGACCCAGTACTTC
CASSSRRPGPQETQYF
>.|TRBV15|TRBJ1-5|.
TGTGCCACCAGCAGAGTTTCGATGGCCTTTAATCAGCCCCAGCATTTT
CATSRVSMAFNQPQHF
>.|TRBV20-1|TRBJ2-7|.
TGCAGTGCGGAGACAGGCTACGAGCAGTACTTC
CSAETGYEQYF
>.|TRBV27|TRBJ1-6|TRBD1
TGTGCCAGCAGTTTTGGCCGGACAGGGGGGAATAATTCACCCCTCCACTTT
CASSFGRTGGNNSPLHF
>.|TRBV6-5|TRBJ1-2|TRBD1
TGTGCCAGCGGGATCGAGGACAGGGCGCGCTACACCTTC
CASGIEDRARYTF
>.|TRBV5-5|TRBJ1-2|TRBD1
TGTGCCAGCAGCCCGGCCGGGACGAAGAACGCTATAGGGGACAGCTATGGCTACACCTTC
CASSPAGTKNAIGDSYGYTF
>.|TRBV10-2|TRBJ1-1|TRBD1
TGCGCCAGCAGTCCCTGGACAGGGGGCACTGAAGCTTTCTTT
CASSPWTGGTEAFF
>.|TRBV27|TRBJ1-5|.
TGTGCCAGCAGCTATAACTGGGACATAAGCAATCAGCCCCAGCATTTT
CASSYNWDISNQPQHF
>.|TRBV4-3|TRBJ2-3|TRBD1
TGCGCCAGCAGCCAAAATTATCTAGGACAGGGGGATCCTAGCACAGATACGCAGTATTTT
CASSQNYLGQGDPSTDTQYF
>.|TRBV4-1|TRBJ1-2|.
TGCGCCAGCAGCCAAGGTGCGAGTTCTAACTATGGCTACACCTTC
CASSQGASSNYGYTF
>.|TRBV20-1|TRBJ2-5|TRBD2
TGCAGTGCTAGTACTAGCGGGGGACGCTTGGAGACCCAGTACTTC
CSASTSGGRLETQYF
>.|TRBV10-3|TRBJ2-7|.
TGTGCCATCAGTGAGGGACAGCCCTACGAGCAGTACTTC
CAISEGQPYEQYF
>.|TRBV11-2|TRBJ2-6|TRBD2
TGTGCCAGCACGCACGCGGGGGGGCCTGGGGCCAACGTCCTGACTTTC
CASTHAGGPGANVLTF
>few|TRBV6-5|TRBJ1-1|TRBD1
TGTGCCAGCAGCGGACAGGAGGGGGTGAACACTGAAGCTTTCTTT
CASSGQEGVNTEAFF
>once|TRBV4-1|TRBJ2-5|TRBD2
TGCGCCAGCAGCCAACCCAAGGGACTAGCGGAAGGGACCCAGTACTTC
CASSQPKGLAEGTQYF
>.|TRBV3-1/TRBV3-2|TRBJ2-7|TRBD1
TGTGCCAGCAGCCAAGTCCTTAGGACAGGTCCCTACGAGCAGTACTTC
CASSQVLRTGPYEQYF
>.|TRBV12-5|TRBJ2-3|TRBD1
TGTGCTAGTGGTCTGGGACAGACCTACACAGATACGCAGTATTTT
CASGLGQTYTDTQYF
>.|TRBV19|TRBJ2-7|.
TGTGCCAGTAGTTCAGGGGCAGGAGGTTCCTACGAGCAGTACTTC
CASSSGAGGSYEQYF
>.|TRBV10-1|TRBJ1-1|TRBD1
TGCGCCAGCAAAGCCGGGACAGGGGACACTGAAGCTTTCTTT
CASKAGTGDTEAFF